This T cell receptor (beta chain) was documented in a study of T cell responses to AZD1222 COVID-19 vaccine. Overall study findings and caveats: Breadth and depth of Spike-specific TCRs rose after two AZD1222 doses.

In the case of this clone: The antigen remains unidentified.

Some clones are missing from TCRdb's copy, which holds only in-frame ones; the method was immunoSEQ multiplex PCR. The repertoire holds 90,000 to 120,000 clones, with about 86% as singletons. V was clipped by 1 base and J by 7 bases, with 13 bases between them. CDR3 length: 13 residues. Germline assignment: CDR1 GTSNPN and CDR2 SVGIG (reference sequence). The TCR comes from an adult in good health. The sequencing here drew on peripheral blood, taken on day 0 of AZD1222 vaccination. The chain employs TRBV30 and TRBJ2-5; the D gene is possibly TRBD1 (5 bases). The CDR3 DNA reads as TGTGCCTGGAGTGCAACAGGTCTCGGGACCCAGTACTTC. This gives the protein CAWSATGLGTQYF. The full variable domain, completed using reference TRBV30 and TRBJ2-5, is SQTIHQWPATLVQPVGSPLSLECTVEGTSNPNLYWYRQAAGRGLQLLFYSVGIGQISSEVPQNLSASRPQDRQFILSSKKLLLSDSGFYLCAWSATGLGTQYFGPGTRLLVL.